This TCR beta chain was obtained from a study of blood T cells in healthy people across ages. Study in general: Capture via template switching afforded approximately one barcoded beta molecule per two T cells.

The CDR3 spans 16 residues. Trimming removed 6 bases from V and 7 bases from J; junction bases left unmatched: 14. Germline loops: CDR1 MDHEN, CDR2 SYDVKM. A sample-barcoded 5' primer and a J-beta primer mix were used in a second PCR of about 7 to 12 cycles. TCRdb redid the calling of the 5' RACE reads with MiXCR, one entry per CDR3 protein. Of 790,000 or so distinct CDR3 sequences in the sample, approximately 53% were seen once. All donors came from Russia, were Caucasian and healthy, and spanned ages about 6 to 90. The rearrangement links TRBV28 to TRBJ1-2; the match to TRBD1 covers 10 bases. Sequencing used blood. The sequence derives from a man aged 35-49 years in good health. CDR3 residues: CASRRVGQGVASGYTF. As DNA, the CDR3 is TGTGCCAGCAGAAGGGTTGGACAGGGGGTCGCCTCTGGCTACACCTTC.